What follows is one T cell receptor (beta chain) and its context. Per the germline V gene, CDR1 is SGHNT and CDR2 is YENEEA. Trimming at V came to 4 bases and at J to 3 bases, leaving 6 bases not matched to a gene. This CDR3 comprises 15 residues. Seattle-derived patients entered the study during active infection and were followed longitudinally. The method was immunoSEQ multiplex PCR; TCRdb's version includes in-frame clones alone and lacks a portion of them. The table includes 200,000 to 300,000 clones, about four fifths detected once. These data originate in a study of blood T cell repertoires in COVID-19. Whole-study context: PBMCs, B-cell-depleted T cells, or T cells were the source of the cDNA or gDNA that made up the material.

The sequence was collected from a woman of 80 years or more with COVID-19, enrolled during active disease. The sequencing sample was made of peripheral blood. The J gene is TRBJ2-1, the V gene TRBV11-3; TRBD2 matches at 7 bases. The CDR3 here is CASSSGGENYNEQFF. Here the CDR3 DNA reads TGTGCCAGCAGCTCTGGGGGGGAAAACTACAATGAGCAGTTCTTC. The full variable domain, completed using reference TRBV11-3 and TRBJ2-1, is EAGVVQSPRYKIIEKKQPVAFWCNPISGHNTLYWYLQNLGQGPELLIRYENEEAVDDSQLPKDRFSAERLKGVDSTLKIQPAELGDSAVYLCASSSGGENYNEQFFGPGTRLTVL.